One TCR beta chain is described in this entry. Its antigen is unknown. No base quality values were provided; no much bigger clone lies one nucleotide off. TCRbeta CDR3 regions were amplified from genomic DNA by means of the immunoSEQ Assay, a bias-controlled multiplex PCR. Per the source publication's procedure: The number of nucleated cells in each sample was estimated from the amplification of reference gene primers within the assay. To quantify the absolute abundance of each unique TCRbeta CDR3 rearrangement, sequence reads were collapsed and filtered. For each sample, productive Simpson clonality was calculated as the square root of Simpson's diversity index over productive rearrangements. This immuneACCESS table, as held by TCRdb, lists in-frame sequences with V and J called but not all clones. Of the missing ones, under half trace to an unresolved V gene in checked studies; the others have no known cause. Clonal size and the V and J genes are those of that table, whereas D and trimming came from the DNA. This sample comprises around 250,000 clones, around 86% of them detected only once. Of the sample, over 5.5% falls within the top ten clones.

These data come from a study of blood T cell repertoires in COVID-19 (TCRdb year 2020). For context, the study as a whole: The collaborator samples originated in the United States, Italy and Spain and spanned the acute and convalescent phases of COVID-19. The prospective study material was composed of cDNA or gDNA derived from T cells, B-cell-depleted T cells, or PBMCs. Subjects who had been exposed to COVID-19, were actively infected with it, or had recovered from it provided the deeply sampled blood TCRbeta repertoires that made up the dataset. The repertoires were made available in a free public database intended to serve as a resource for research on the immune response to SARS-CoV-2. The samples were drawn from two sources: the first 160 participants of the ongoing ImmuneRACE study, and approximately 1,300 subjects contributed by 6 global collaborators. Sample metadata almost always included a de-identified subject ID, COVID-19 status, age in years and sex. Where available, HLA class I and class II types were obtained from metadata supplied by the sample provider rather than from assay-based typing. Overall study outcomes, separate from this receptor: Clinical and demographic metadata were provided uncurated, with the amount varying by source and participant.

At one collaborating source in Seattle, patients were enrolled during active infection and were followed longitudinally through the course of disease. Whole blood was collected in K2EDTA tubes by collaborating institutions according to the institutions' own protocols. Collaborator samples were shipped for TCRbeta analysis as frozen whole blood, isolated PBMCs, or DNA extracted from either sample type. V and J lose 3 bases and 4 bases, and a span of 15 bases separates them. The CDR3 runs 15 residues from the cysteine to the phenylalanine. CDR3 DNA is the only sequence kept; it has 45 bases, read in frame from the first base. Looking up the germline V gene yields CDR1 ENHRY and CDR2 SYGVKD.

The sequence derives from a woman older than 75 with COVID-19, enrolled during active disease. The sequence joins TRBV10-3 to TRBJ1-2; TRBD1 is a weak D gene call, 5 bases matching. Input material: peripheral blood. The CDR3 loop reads CAISDPPDSFYGYTF. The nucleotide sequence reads TGTGCCATCAGTGACCCCCCCGACAGCTTCTATGGCTACACCTTC.